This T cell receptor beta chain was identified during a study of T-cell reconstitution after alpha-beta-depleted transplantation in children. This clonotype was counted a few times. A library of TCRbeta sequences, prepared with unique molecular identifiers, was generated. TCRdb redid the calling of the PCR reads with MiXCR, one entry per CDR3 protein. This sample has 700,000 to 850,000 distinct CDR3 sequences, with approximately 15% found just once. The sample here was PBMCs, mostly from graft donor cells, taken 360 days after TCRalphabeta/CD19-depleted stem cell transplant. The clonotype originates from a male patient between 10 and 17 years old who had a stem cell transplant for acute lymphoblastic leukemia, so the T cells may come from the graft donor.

The CDR3 sequence is CASTPYQGLGYTF. The CDR3 DNA follows: TGTGCCAGCACCCCTTACCAGGGACTAGGCTACACCTTC. The chain combines TRBV7-9 with TRBJ1-2, with D possibly being TRBD1 (5 bases). Between the trimmed V and J ends, which lost 7 bases and 8 bases, there was a span of 17 bases. CDR1 and CDR2 from the germline V gene are SEHNR and FQNEAQ (reference sequence). This CDR3 region has 13 residues. Looking up the rest from reference TRBV7-9 and TRBJ1-2 gives the full variable domain: DTGVSQNPRHKITKRGQNVTFRCDPISEHNRLYWYRQTLGQGPEFLTYFQNEAQLEKSRLLSDRFSAERPKGSFSTLEIQRTEQGDSAMYLCASTPYQGLGYTFGSGTRLTVV.